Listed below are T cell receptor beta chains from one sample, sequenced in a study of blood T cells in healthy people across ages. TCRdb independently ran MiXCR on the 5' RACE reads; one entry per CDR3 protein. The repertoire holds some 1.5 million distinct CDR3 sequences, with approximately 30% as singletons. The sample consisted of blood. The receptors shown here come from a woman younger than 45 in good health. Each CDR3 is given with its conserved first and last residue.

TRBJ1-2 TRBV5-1 CASKESGSNYGYTF
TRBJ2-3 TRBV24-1 CATGTTGRADTQYF
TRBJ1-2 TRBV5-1 CASSRRDSALSYGYTF
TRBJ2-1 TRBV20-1 CSASQRGGLYNEQFF
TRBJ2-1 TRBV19 CASSSEVRDSKFF
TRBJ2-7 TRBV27 CASSSGGGGSYEQYF
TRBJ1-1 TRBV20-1 CSAGLGGLDTEAFF
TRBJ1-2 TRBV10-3 CAIRLIGQGDGYTF
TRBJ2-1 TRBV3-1 CASSQGSSRNNEQFF
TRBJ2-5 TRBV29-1 CSVLGGGETQYF
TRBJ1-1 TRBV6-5 CASSPALGKRDTEAFF
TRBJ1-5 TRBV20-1 CSAREAEHSNQPQHF
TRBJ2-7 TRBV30 CAWSVLGNEQYF